This TCR beta chain appears in the sequencing data of a study of blood T cell repertoires in COVID-19. The overall study: Specimens from acute and convalescent COVID-19 originated in the United States, Italy and Spain. PBMCs, B-cell-depleted T cells, or T cells provided the cDNA or gDNA that made up the material.

In the source study's methods: By means of reference gene primer amplification, nucleated cell counts were estimated. Profiled with immunoSEQ multiplex PCR; TCRdb holds only in-frame clones, not every one. The V and J calls and the clone size are those of that table, but D and trimming were determined from the DNA. The sample lists hundreds of thousands of clones, roughly 84% occurring once. In germline, CDR1 is LGHDT, CDR2 YNNKEL (reference sequence). V lost 8 bases, J lost 11 bases, and 15 bases lay in between. The CDR3 spans 11 residues. Input material: peripheral blood. V usage is TRBV3-1 (or the pseudogene TRBV3-2) and J usage is TRBJ1-1; the D is unclear. This TCR came from a woman older than 75 with acute or convalescent COVID-19. CDR3 sequence (DNA): TGTGCCAGCTCTCTCACGGGGAGGGCTTTCTTT. This codes for CASSLTGRAFF.